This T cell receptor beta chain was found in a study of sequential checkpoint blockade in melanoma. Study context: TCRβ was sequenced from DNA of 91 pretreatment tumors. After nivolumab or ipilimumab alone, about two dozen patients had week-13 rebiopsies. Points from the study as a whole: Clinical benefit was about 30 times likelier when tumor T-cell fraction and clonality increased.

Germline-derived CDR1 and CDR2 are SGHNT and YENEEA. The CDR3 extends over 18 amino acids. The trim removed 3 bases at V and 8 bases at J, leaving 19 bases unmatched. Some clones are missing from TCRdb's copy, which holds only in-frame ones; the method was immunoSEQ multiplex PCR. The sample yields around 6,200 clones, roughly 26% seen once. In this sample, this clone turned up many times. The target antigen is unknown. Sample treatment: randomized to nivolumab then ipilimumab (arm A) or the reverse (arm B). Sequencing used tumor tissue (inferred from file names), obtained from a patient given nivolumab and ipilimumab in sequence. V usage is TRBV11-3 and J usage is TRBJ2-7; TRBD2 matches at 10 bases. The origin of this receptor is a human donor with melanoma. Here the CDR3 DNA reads TGTGCCAGCAGCTTGGGGACCCCTAGCTCTAGCGGGAGAGATCAGCAGTACTTC. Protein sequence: CASSLGTPSSSGRDQQYF. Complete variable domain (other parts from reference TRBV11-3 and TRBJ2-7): EAGVVQSPRYKIIEKKQPVAFWCNPISGHNTLYWYLQNLGQGPELLIRYENEEAVDDSQLPKDRFSAERLKGVDSTLKIQPAELGDSAVYLCASSLGTPSSSGRDQQYFGPGTRLTVT.